The TCR beta chain under discussion was sequenced for a study of control samples from healthy donors and cancer patients. Clones were read by immunoSEQ multiplex PCR, and TCRdb kept only the in-frame ones, dropping some. This table holds around 71,000 clones, approximately 89% found once. The CDR3 length is 17 residues. The germline V and J ends were trimmed by 1 base and 0 bases, with 13 bases remaining between them. The germline V gene encodes CDR1 SGHVS and CDR2 FQNEAQ. Sequenced input: PBMCs. The chain is built from TRBV7-8 and TRBJ1-5, with D perhaps TRBD1 (5 bases). The sequence came from a woman aged 50 to 60 with head and neck cancer. In nucleotides, the CDR3 is TGTGCCAGCAGCTTAGGTTCCCAGGGTTATAGCAATCAGCCCCAGCATTTT. Translated, it gives CASSLGSQGYSNQPQHF.